A single sample is the source of the 4 T cell receptor beta chains below, sequenced in a study of cytomegalovirus exposure and HLA in healthy donors. PCR employed 60 Vbeta and 13 Jbeta primers. The method was immunoSEQ multiplex PCR; TCRdb's version includes in-frame clones alone and lacks a portion of them. The repertoire holds about 110,000 clones, about 61% seen once, with roughly 2.2% in the top ten. Sequencing used PBMCs. These receptors all come from a woman in her twenties or thirties in good health and CMV-seronegative.

This clone was found a few times. This sequence joins TRBV7-9 and TRBJ1-1; 7 nucleotides match TRBD1. The CDR3 has 19 amino acids. The trim removed 1 base at V and 0 bases at J, leaving 14 bases unmatched. Germline CDR1 reads SEHNR; CDR2 reads FQNEAQ (reference sequence). CDR3 sequence reads: CASSLVRYRGPSMNTEAFF. CDR3 coding DNA: TGTGCCAGCAGCTTAGTTAGGTACAGGGGCCCCTCCATGAACACTGAAGCTTTCTTT.

Only a few counts were recorded for this clone. The genes are TRBV11-1 and TRBJ2-1; D might be TRBD2 (5 bases). The germline gives CDR1 SGHAT, CDR2 FQDESV (reference sequence). The CDR3 loop spans 14 amino acids. Trimming took off 4 bases at V and 3 bases at J, with 10 bases between the two ends. The CDR3 coding sequence is TGTGCCAGCAGCTCGGGCGACTACTACAATGAGCAGTTCTTC. Translation gives CASSSGDYYNEQFF.

The CDR3 loop reads CASSLQKILNTEAFF. Written as DNA, the CDR3 is TGTGCCAGCAGCTTGCAGAAGATTCTGAACACTGAAGCTTTCTTT. The rearrangement links TRBV5-8 to TRBJ1-1; D gene ambiguous. Trimming shortened V by 1 base and J by 0 bases, and 10 bases separated the two germline ends. The germline V gene encodes CDR1 SGHTS and CDR2 YDEGEE. This CDR3 has 15 residues.

This clone was seen only a few times. This chain connects TRBV5-1 to TRBJ1-6; weak D call: TRBD1 (6 bases). The CDR3 runs to 13 residues. Trimming took off 4 bases at V and 7 bases at J, with 9 bases between the two ends. Germline-derived CDR1 and CDR2 are SGHRS and YFSETQ. The CDR3 coding sequence is TGCGCCAGCAGCGGCGGACAGAATTCACCCCTCCACTTT. This sequence encodes CASSGGQNSPLHF.